This is a list of T cell receptor beta chains from one sample in a study of blood T cell repertoires in COVID-19. Sequencing used immunoSEQ multiplex PCR; TCRdb keeps in-frame clones, though not all of them. Found here are 150,000 to 200,000 clones, about 86% of them singletons; the top ten hold less than 1%. Sequencing was performed on peripheral blood. The receptors here all came from a young man with acute or convalescent COVID-19. The CDR3 runs from the conserved cysteine through the conserved F or W. Fields, in order: V gene, J gene, D gene, clone size, CDR3 DNA, CDR3 protein. A D gene is named only where the DNA matches it firmly. Clone sizes are given selectively: once, few, many, or a class where the clone is expanded.

>TRBV6-6|TRBJ2-5|NA|NA
TGTGCCACCTACGGGGAGACCCAGTACTTC
CATYGETQYF
>TRBV10-3|TRBJ2-3|TRBD2|NA
TGTGCCATCAGTGAAGCGGGGGGGCAAGCAGATACGCAGTATTTT
CAISEAGGQADTQYF
>TRBV5-5|TRBJ2-1|TRBD2|NA
TGTGCCAGCAGCTTGGGACTAGCGGGGAACAGTGAGCAGTTCTTC
CASSLGLAGNSEQFF
>TRBV4-1|TRBJ1-2|TRBD1|NA
TGCGCCAGCAGCCCGGCGGGACAGAGGGACTATGGCTACACCTTC
CASSPAGQRDYGYTF
>TRBV6-2/TRBV6-3|TRBJ1-5|TRBD1|NA
TGTGCCAGCAGCCGCCCGGACAGGGCCGTCATCAATCAGCCCCAGCATTTT
CASSRPDRAVINQPQHF
>TRBV6-5|TRBJ1-1|TRBD1|once
TGTGCCAGCAGTTACTACGACAGGGCCTTCGGAGCTTTCTTT
CASSYYDRAFGAFF
>TRBV6-5|TRBJ1-2|NA|NA
TGTGCCAGCAGTTCCAAGAGCGTCCTTTCCTATGGCTACACCTTC
CASSSKSVLSYGYTF
>TRBV5-4|TRBJ1-1|NA|NA
TGTGCCAGCAGCTTGTTGGGGACCCGCCTGATGGGAGGGCAGGGGAGAGCTTTCTTT
CASSLLGTRLMGGQGRAFF
>TRBV24-1|TRBJ1-1|NA|NA
TGTGCCACCAGTGATTTGGGTAGCACTGAAGCTTTCTTT
CATSDLGSTEAFF
>TRBV4-2|TRBJ2-1|NA|NA
TGTGCCAGCAGCCAAGATTGGAGGGGCTCCTACAATGAGCAGTTCTTC
CASSQDWRGSYNEQFF
>TRBV7-8|TRBJ2-5|TRBD2|NA
TGTGCCAGCAGCTTAAGGCTAGCGGGTTTTCAAGAGACCCAGTACTTC
CASSLRLAGFQETQYF
>TRBV6-2/TRBV6-3|TRBJ2-3|TRBD2|few
TGTGCCAGCAGATACGGGACTAACACAGATACGCAGTATTTT
CASRYGTNTDTQYF
>TRBV7-9|TRBJ2-6|NA|NA
TGTGCCAGCAGCTTATGGGCAGATCTCACTGGGGCCAACGTCCTGACTTTC
CASSLWADLTGANVLTF
>TRBV24-1|TRBJ1-6|NA|NA
TGTGCCACCAGTGATGAGTCACCCCTCCACTTT
CATSDESPLHF
>TRBV7-9|TRBJ2-3|NA|NA
TGTGCCAGCAGTTCTTCCGTTGGCACAGATACGCAGTATTTT
CASSSSVGTDTQYF
>TRBV29-1|TRBJ1-6|TRBD1|NA
TGCAGCGCGGGACAGGGAACCAATTCACCCCTCCACTTT
CSAGQGTNSPLHF
>TRBV19|TRBJ1-4|NA|NA
TGTGCCAGTGGACAGAGAAATGAAAAACTGTTTTTT
CASGQRNEKLFF
>TRBV4-1|TRBJ2-2|NA|NA
TGCGCCAGCAGCCAAGAAATTAGCCTGCCAGGGGTCACCGGGGAGCTGTTTTTT
CASSQEISLPGVTGELFF
>TRBV7-9|TRBJ1-6|TRBD1|once
TGTGCCAGCAGCAAGACAGGGGTAACTTCACCCCTCCACTTT
CASSKTGVTSPLHF
>TRBV5-4|TRBJ1-1|TRBD1|NA
TGTGCCAGCAGCTTGAACCGGGACAGGGGTACTGAAGCTTTCTTT
CASSLNRDRGTEAFF
>TRBV30|TRBJ1-5|NA|NA
TGTGCCTGGAGTGAAGGGGGAAGCAATCAGCCCCAGCATTTT
CAWSEGGSNQPQHF
>TRBV28|TRBJ2-5|TRBD2|NA
TGTGCCAGCAGCCCCGGGGGGCGGGGGGGCCGCGAGACCCAGTACTTC
CASSPGGRGGRETQYF